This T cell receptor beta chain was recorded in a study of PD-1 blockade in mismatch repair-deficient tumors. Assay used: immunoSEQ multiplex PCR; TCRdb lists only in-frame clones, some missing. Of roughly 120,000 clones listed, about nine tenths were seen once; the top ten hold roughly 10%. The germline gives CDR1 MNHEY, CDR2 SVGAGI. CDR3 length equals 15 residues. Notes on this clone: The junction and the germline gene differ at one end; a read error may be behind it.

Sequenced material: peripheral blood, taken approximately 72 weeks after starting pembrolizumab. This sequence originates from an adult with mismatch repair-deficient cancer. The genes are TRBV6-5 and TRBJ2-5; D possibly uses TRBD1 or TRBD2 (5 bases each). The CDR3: CASSYWTRGVETQYF. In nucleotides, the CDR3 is TGTGCCAGCAGCTACTGGACGAGGGGAGTGGAGACCCAGTACTTC.